This entry describes one T cell receptor (beta chain). No antigen is known for it. This sample is part of a study of post-analysis software for immune sequencing data. About the research overall: Relapsing-remitting, secondary progressive and progressive-relapsing multiple sclerosis courses were included. Study-wide points: Significantly lower normalized Chao1 diversity was found in patients with multiple sclerosis relative to controls. In patients, TRBV5-6, TRBV5-1 and TRBV20-1 belonged to five or six TRBV segments found more frequently than in controls.

Carried by the TCR beta cDNA libraries were unique molecular identifiers. A population of about 0.95 to 11 million T cells gave rise to roughly 0.5 million cDNA molecules. TCRdb used MiXCR to reprocess the PCR reads, holding one entry per CDR3 protein. The data show hundreds of thousands of distinct CDR3 sequences, approximately 59% seen once. Trimming shortened V by 3 bases and J by 3 bases, and 17 bases separated the two germline ends. Germline CDR1 DFQATT, CDR2 SNEGSKA (reference sequence). The CDR3 extends over 15 amino acids. Sequenced input: blood. This chain links TRBV20-1 with TRBJ2-5, with a weak D call TRBD1 (6 bases). The clonotype was recovered from a girl aged 2-15 years with multiple sclerosis. For the CDR3, the DNA is TGCAGTGCTAGTGGGGGCAGCCAGACAGAAGAGACCCAGTACTTC. The encoded protein is CSASGGSQTEETQYF.